This T cell receptor (beta chain) was sequenced for a study of OX40 agonist ivuxolimab in advanced cancers. Study-wide context: Ivuxolimab was a fully human IgG2 agonistic monoclonal antibody targeting the costimulatory receptor OX40 (CD134). Intravenous ivuxolimab was administered to patients every 2 weeks at six dose levels: 0.01, 0.1, 0.3, 1.5, 3 and 10 mg/kg. Of the roughly 53 patients in dose escalation, 19 had hepatocellular carcinoma, approximately 15 had melanoma, 9 had renal cell carcinoma and 9 had head and neck cancer. A male proportion of nearly 85% and a mean age of approximately 60 years, ranging from roughly 20 to 80, were recorded for the dose-escalation cohort. Patients were allowed to have had prior anti-PD-1, anti-PD-L1 or anti-CTLA-4 therapy, and around two fifths of the dose-escalation patients had been treated with checkpoint inhibitors. Three dose-escalation patients achieved partial responses, one with hepatocellular carcinoma and two with cutaneous melanoma. Peripheral TCRbeta sequencing aimed to test whether ivuxolimab altered TCR sequence diversity and caused clonal T-cell expansion. The paper covers the monotherapy dose-escalation part of the phase I ivuxolimab trial, which included N of about 56 patients. The paper's findings and limits, for the study overall: Low levels of normalized T-cell clonal expansion were also seen in some nonresponding patients. Antigen specificity was not determined for the clonally expanded peripheral T cells. Partial responders in the 0.1-3.0 mg/kg groups had among the lowest normalized peripheral clonal expansion, especially among CD8+ T cells. At doses of 0.1 to 3.0 mg/kg, clonal expansion of both CD4+ and CD8+ T cells in blood was seen between baseline and week 6. After ivuxolimab, CD8+ T cells had more expanded clones than CD4+ T cells on average.

The trial excluded patients who had a history of autoimmune disease or were on systemic immunosuppression. Peripheral blood for TCR sequencing was drawn from every dose cohort at baseline, at cycle 4 day 1 and at cycle 7 day 1. The samples were drawn from a first-in-human, open-label, multicenter phase I dose-escalation trial of ivuxolimab. Adults with locally advanced or metastatic head and neck squamous cell, hepatocellular, melanoma or renal cell carcinoma were enrolled in the trial. Before TCR sequencing, CD4+ and CD8+ T cells were separately sorted from peripheral blood. Genomic DNA was isolated from the sorted cells so that the TCRbeta CDR3 region could be sequenced. TCRbeta CDR3 regions were sequenced using the immunoSEQ Assay. The immuneACCESS repertoire file appears here via TCRdb, limited to in-frame rearrangements. These files lack a portion of the clones; in checked studies, under half of the deficit traces to unresolved V genes, and the cause of the others is not known. The sample records roughly 27,000 clones, under 90% of which are singletons. Approximately 30% of the sample lies in the top ten.

On this clone: The clone's antigen remains unknown. One base away there is no much larger clone; base qualities are not given.

CDR1 and CDR2, looked up from the germline V gene (reference sequence), are SGHNT and YYREEE. V loses 7 bases, J loses 9 bases, and the germline ends lie 11 bases apart. The cysteine opens and the phenylalanine closes a CDR3 of 12 amino acids. Here the CDR3 DNA is all that survives: 36 bases in frame from base 1. The sequencing used CD4+ or CD8+ T cells sorted from blood, collected in a trial of the OX40 agonist ivuxolimab. This TCR came from an adult with an advanced solid tumor such as melanoma, head and neck, liver or kidney cancer. The V and J genes are TRBV5-4 and TRBJ2-6; no D gene call is confident. The sequenced DNA is TGTGCCAGCCCGACGGATGGCAACGTCCTGACTTTC. The encoded protein is CASPTDGNVLTF.